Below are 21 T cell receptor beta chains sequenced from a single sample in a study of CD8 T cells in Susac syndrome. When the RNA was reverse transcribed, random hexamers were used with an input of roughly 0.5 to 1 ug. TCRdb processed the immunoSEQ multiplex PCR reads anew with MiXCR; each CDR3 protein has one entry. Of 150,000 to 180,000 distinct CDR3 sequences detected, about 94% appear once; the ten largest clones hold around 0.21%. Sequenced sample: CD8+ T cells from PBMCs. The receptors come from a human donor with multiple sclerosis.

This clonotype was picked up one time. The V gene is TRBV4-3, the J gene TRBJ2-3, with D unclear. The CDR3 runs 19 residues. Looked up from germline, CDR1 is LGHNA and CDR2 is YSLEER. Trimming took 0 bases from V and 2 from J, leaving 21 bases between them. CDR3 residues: CASSQEIIDTTDDTDTQYF. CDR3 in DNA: TGCGCCAGCAGCCAAGAAATAATCGACACTACCGATGACACAGATACGCAGTATTTT.

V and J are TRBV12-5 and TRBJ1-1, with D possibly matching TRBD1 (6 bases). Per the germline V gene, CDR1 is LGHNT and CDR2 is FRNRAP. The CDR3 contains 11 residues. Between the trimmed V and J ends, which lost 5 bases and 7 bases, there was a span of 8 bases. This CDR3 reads CASGQGNEAFF. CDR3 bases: TGTGCTAGTGGTCAGGGGAATGAAGCTTTCTTT.

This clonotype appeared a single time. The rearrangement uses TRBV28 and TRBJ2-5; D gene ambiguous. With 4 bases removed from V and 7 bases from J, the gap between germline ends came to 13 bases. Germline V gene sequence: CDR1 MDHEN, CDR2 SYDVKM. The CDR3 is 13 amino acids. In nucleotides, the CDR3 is TGTGCCAGCAGTTGGCCGTTGGGCGGGACCCAGTACTTC. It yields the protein CASSWPLGGTQYF.

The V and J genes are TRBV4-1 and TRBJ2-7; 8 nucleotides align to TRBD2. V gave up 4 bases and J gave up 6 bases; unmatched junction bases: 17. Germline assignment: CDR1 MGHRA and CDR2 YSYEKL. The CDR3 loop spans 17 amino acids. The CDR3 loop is CASSLPPRGGLGVEQYF. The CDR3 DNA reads TGCGCCAGCAGCCTCCCTCCTCGGGGGGGTCTAGGTGTCGAGCAGTACTTC.

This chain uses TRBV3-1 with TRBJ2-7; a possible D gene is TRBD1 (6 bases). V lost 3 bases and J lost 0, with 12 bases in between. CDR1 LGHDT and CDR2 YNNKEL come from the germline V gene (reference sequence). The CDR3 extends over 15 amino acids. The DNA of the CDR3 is TGTGCCAGCAGCCACCTGACAGGAAACTCCTACGAGCAGTACTTC. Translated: CASSHLTGNSYEQYF.

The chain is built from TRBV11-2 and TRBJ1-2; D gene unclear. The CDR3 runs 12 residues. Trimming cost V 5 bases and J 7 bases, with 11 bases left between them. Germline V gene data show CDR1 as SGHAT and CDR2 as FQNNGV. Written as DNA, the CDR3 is TGTGCCAGCAGCCCTGGCACAGTTGGCTACACCTTC. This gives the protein CASSPGTVGYTF.

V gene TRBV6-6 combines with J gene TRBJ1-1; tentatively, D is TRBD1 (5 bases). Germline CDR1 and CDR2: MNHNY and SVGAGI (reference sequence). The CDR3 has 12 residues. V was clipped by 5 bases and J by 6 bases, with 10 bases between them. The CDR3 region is CASSLRVPEAFF. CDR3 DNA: TGTGCCAGCAGTCTCAGGGTCCCTGAAGCTTTCTTT.

This chain's CDR3 is CASSQVTGELFF. CDR3 nucleotides: TGTGCCAGCAGCCAAGTCACCGGGGAGCTGTTTTTT. The gene calls are TRBV14 and TRBJ2-2, with D uncertain. Looked up from germline, CDR1 is SGHDN and CDR2 is FVKESK. Between the trimmed V and J ends, which lost 1 base and 4 bases, there was a span of 1 base. The CDR3 consists of 12 residues. Combining the CDR3 with reference TRBV14 and TRBJ2-2 gives the whole variable domain EAGVTQFPSHSVIEKGQTVTLRCDPISGHDNLYWYRRVMGKEIKFLLHFVKESKQDESGMPNNRFLAERTGGTYSTLKVQPAELEDSGVYFCASSQVTGELFFGEGSRLTVL.

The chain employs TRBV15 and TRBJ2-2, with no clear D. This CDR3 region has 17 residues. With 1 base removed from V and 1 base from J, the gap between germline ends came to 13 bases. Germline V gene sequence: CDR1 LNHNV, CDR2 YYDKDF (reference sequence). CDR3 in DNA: TGTGCCACCAGCAGAGTTAACAGCCCAGAGAACACCGGGGAGCTGTTTTTT. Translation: CATSRVNSPENTGELFF.

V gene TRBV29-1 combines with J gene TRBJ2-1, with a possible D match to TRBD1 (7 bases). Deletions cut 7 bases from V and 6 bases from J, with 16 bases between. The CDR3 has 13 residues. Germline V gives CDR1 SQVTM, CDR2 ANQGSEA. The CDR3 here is CSGSSRGVNEQFF. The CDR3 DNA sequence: TGCAGCGGGTCGAGCAGGGGGGTCAATGAGCAGTTCTTC.

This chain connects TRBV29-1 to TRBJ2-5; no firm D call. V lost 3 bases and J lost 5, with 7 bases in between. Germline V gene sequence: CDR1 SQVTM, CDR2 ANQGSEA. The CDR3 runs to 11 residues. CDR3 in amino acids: CSVDIGETQYF. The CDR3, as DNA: TGCAGCGTTGATATCGGGGAGACCCAGTACTTC.

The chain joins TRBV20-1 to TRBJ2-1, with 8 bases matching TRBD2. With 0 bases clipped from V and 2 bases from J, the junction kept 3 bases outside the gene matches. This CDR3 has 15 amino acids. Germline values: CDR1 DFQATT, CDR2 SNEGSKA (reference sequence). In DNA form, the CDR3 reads TGCAGTGCTAGAGATCATAGCGGGGCCTACAATGAGCAGTTCTTC. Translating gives CSARDHSGAYNEQFF.

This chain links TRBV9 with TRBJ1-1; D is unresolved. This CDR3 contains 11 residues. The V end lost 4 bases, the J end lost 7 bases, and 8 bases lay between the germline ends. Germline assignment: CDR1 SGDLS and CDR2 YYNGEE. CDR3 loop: CASSPAYEAFF. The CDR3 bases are TGTGCCAGCAGCCCAGCCTATGAAGCTTTCTTT.

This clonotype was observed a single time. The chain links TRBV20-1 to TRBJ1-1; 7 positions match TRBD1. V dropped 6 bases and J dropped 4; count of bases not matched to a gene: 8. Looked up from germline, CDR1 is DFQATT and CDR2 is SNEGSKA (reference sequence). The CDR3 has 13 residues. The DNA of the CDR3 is TGCAGTGCCTCGACAGGGTTGGCCACTGAAGCTTTCTTT. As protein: CSASTGLATEAFF.

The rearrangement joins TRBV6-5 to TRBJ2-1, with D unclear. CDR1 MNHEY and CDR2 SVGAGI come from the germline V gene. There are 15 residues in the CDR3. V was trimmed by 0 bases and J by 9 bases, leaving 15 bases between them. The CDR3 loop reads CASSYSRQLSAEQFF. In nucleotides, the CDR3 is TGTGCCAGCAGTTACTCCCGTCAGCTATCGGCTGAGCAGTTCTTC.

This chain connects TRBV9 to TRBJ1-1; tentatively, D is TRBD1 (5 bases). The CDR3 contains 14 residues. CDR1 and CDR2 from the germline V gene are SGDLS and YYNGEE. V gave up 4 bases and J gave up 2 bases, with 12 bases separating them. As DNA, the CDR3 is TGTGCCAGCAGCCGGGGCCGGACCAACACTGAAGCTTTCTTT. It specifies CASSRGRTNTEAFF.

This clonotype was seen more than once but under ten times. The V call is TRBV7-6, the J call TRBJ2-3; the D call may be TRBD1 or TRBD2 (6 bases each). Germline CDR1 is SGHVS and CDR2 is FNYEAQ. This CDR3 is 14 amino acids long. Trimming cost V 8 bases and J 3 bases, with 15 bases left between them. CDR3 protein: CASSGAGGTDTQYF. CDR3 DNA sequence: TGTGCCAGCTCAGGGGCAGGAGGGACAGATACGCAGTATTTT.

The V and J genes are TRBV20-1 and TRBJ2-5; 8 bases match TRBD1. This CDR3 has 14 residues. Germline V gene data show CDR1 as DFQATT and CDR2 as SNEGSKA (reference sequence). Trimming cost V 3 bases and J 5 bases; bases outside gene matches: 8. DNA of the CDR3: TGCAGTGCTAGGACCCCCAGGGGGCGGGAGACCCAGTACTTC. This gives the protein CSARTPRGRETQYF.

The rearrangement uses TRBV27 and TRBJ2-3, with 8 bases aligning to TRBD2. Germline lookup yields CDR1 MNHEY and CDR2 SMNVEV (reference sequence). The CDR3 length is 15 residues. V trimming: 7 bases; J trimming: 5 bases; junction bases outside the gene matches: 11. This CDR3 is CASKRAGGGGDTQYF. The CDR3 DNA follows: TGTGCCAGCAAAAGGGCGGGGGGAGGTGGAGATACGCAGTATTTT.

CDR3 residues: CAWSVQGYPLSYEQYF. CDR3 bases: TGTGCCTGGAGTGTACAGGGGTATCCTCTTTCCTACGAGCAGTACTTC. The chain uses TRBV30 and TRBJ2-7; 7 nucleotides align to TRBD1. The CDR3 covers 16 residues. V shed 0 bases and J 1 base; nucleotides not matched to a gene: 9. Germline CDR1 and CDR2: GTSNPN and SVGIG (reference sequence).

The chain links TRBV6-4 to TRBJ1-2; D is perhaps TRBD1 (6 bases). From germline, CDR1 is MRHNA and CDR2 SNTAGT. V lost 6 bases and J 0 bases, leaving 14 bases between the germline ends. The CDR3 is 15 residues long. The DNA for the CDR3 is TGTGCCAGCAGCCTGACAGGCGAAGCTAACTATGGCTACACCTTC. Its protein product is CASSLTGEANYGYTF.